The rows below give T cell receptor beta chains drawn from one sample of a study of T cells after yellow fever vaccination. TCRdb recomputed calls from the 5' RACE reads with MiXCR, one row per CDR3 protein. The repertoire holds nearly 70,000 distinct CDR3 sequences, with 5% to 8% as singletons. Material: CD8+ T cells sorted from PBMCs, obtained more than 35 days after the first yellow fever vaccination. These receptor sequences come from a man aged 18 to 30 who received the YFV17D yellow fever vaccine. The CDR3 runs from the conserved cysteine through the conserved F or W. D genes are given only for firm matches. Clone size, where shown, is once, few, many, or a class for clones that have expanded.

j_call,v_call,d_call,clone_size,cdr3_nt,cdr3_aa
TRBJ1-5,TRBV3-1,TRBD1,-,TGTGCCATCTGCCTCGGAGGACAGGGTCTTTTTGGGCAGCCCCAGCATTTT,CAICLGGQGLFGQPQHF
TRBJ2-1,TRBV27,-,many,TGTGCCGGGGGGGCATCCTACAATGAGCAGTTCTTC,CAGGASYNEQFF
TRBJ2-1,TRBV12-3/TRBV12-4,-,few,TGTGCCAGCAGCCGGTTGGGGGGCCCTTACAATGAGCAGTTCTTC,CASSRLGGPYNEQFF
TRBJ2-3,TRBV4-1,TRBD2,-,TGCGCCAGCAGCCCAGTACTAGCGGGGGTTACAGATACGCAGTATTTT,CASSPVLAGVTDTQYF
TRBJ1-5,TRBV24-1,TRBD1,-,TGTGCCACCAGTGATTCAAGGACAGGGGATAGCAATCAGCCCCAGCATTTT,CATSDSRTGDSNQPQHF
TRBJ2-7,TRBV6-1,TRBD2,-,TGTGCCAGCAGTGAACCGGGACTAGCTTACAAGCAGTACTTC,CASSEPGLAYKQYF
TRBJ2-2,TRBV23-1,-,many,TGCGCCAGCAGTCAATCTCTTGACAGGTTCGCGAACACCGGGGAGCTGTTTTTT,CASSQSLDRFANTGELFF
TRBJ2-2,TRBV7-8,-,many,TGTGCCAGCAGCTCGGCAGGGGATCCCACCGGGGAGCTGTTTTTT,CASSSAGDPTGELFF
TRBJ1-2,TRBV6-2/TRBV6-3,-,-,TGTGCCAGCAGTCCCCGGCCGCGGAAGTATGGCTACACCTTC,CASSPRPRKYGYTF
TRBJ2-1,TRBV4-3,-,many,TGCGCCAGCAGCCAAGGGACGGCAGCATACAATGAGCAGTTCTTC,CASSQGTAAYNEQFF
TRBJ2-5,TRBV10-3,-,many,TGTGCCATCAGTGACCCCGGTGGGGAGACCCAGTACTTC,CAISDPGGETQYF
TRBJ1-1,TRBV12-3/TRBV12-4,TRBD1,many,TGTGCCAGCAGTCCCGCCCAGGGACAGGGGGCTTTCGCTGAAGCTTTCTTT,CASSPAQGQGAFAEAFF
TRBJ2-1,TRBV28,TRBD1,many,TGTGCCAGCAGGACCAACGACAGGGGAAACCACAATGAGCAGTTCTTC,CASRTNDRGNHNEQFF
TRBJ2-1,TRBV7-3,TRBD2,many,TGTGCCAGCAGCGCACACTCTGAGCGGGGGGCCTACAATGAGCAGTTCTTC,CASSAHSERGAYNEQFF
TRBJ1-2,TRBV15,-,-,TGTGCCACCAGCAGAGTGGGGGGACAAAGATCTATGGGCTACACCTTC,CATSRVGGQRSMGYTF
TRBJ2-5,TRBV29-1,-,-,TGCAGCGCTAGGGCAGGAATGGGAGAGACCCAGTACTTC,CSARAGMGETQYF
TRBJ2-4,TRBV27,-,many,TGTGCCAGCAGGACTCGGCTTCTAGCCAAAAACATTCAGTACTTC,CASRTRLLAKNIQYF
TRBJ2-3,TRBV4-3,-,many,TGCGCCAGCAGTACTGGCGGGGTCGCAGATACGCAGTATTTT,CASSTGGVADTQYF
TRBJ1-2,TRBV27,-,-,TGTGCCAGCAGTGGGGACCCTTTCACACTCTATGGCTACACCTTC,CASSGDPFTLYGYTF
TRBJ2-1,TRBV5-6,TRBD2,few,TGTGCCAGCAGCTTGCGACTAGCGTTCAATGAGCAGTTCTTC,CASSLRLAFNEQFF
TRBJ2-2,TRBV7-6,-,many,TGTGCCAGCAGCTTAGTAGCAGGGGGGGCCGGGGAGCTGTTTTTT,CASSLVAGGAGELFF
TRBJ1-1,TRBV7-3,-,many,TGTGCCTCCAAGACAGAGATGAACACTGAAGCTTTCTTT,CASKTEMNTEAFF
TRBJ1-4,TRBV27,-,-,TGTGCCAGCAGTTTATCCACAGTGCATAATGAAAAACTGTTTTTT,CASSLSTVHNEKLFF
TRBJ2-7,TRBV7-9,TRBD2,many,TGTGCCAGCAGCCTACGGACTAGCGCCTTGGAGCAGTACTTC,CASSLRTSALEQYF
TRBJ1-1,TRBV29-1,-,-,TGCAGCGTGGGGGTTGGGACTAGAGCTTTCTTT,CSVGVGTRAFF
TRBJ2-3,TRBV7-9,TRBD2,few,TGTGCCAGCAGCTCCACAAATAGCGGGGGGGCCACAGATACGCAGTATTTT,CASSSTNSGGATDTQYF
TRBJ2-3,TRBV29-1,TRBD2,many,TGCAGCGTCGGCACCGGGACTAGCGGGGGCCCCACAGATACGCAGTATTTT,CSVGTGTSGGPTDTQYF
TRBJ2-7,TRBV7-8,-,many,TGTGCCAGCCGCCCGGGGGTCCTCTCCTACGAGCAGTACTTC,CASRPGVLSYEQYF
TRBJ2-1,TRBV7-9,-,few,TGTGCCAGCAGCTTCGGAGGGGGGAGCGATGAGCAGTTCTTC,CASSFGGGSDEQFF
TRBJ2-1,TRBV4-3,TRBD2,few,TGCGCCAGCAGCCCCAAACAGGCCGGGGGGGCGAATGAGCAGTTCTTC,CASSPKQAGGANEQFF
TRBJ2-1,TRBV4-3,-,many,TGCGCCAGCAGCCAAGAGTTCTCAGGCGGTAATGAGCAGTTCTTC,CASSQEFSGGNEQFF
TRBJ2-5,TRBV5-1,TRBD2,few,TGCGCCAGCAGCTTGGCCACTAGCGGTGGGGAGACCCAGTACTTC,CASSLATSGGETQYF
TRBJ2-1,TRBV11-2,-,few,TGTGCCAGCAGCGTTTTACAGCGGGAGCAGTTCTTC,CASSVLQREQFF
TRBJ2-5,TRBV9,TRBD2,few,TGTGCCAGCAGCGTAGGGACTAGCGGGGCCGAGACCCAGTACTTC,CASSVGTSGAETQYF
TRBJ2-7,TRBV7-7,TRBD1,many,TGTGCCAGCAGCGCCTACCCCAGGGGGCTGAACGAGCAGTACTTC,CASSAYPRGLNEQYF
TRBJ2-5,TRBV7-2,-,few,TGTGCCACCCAATCCGTGGTACAAGAGACCCAGTACTTC,CATQSVVQETQYF
TRBJ2-1,TRBV19,-,-,TGTGCCAGTAGTATAGCGGACGCAAACAATGAGCAGTTCTTC,CASSIADANNEQFF
TRBJ1-5,TRBV20-1,-,few,TGCAGTGCTAGTCCCTCGACGGTTGGTAGAAATCAGCCCCAGCATTTT,CSASPSTVGRNQPQHF
TRBJ2-1,TRBV7-3,TRBD1,many,TGTGCCAGCAGCTTGACAGGGGGCAATGAGCAGTTCTTC,CASSLTGGNEQFF
TRBJ1-1,TRBV10-3,-,few,TGTGCCATCAGTGAGTTAAGGACTGAAGCTTTCTTT,CAISELRTEAFF
TRBJ2-2,TRBV11-2,-,many,TGTGCCAGCAGCTTAATCGGGGAGCTGTTTTTT,CASSLIGELFF
TRBJ2-7,TRBV6-5,-,-,TGTGCCAGCAGTTACTCGGATACTGCTGGGAAAGATGGCGAGCAGTACTTC,CASSYSDTAGKDGEQYF
TRBJ1-2,TRBV29-1,TRBD1,many,TGCAGCGTTGTTGGGACAGGGATGGACTATGGCTACACCTTC,CSVVGTGMDYGYTF
TRBJ2-1,TRBV10-3,TRBD2,-,TGTGCCATCAGTGAGTCCACAGCGGGGGGCCCCGTCTCGGGGTATGAGCAGTTCTTC,CAISESTAGGPVSGYEQFF
TRBJ1-5,TRBV28,-,few,TGTGCCAGCAGTTTGTCGGACGACGATCAGCCCCAGCATTTT,CASSLSDDDQPQHF
TRBJ2-5,TRBV7-6,-,few,TGTGCCAGCAGCTTAGAATCCCCATTCAAGGAGACCCAGTACTTC,CASSLESPFKETQYF
TRBJ2-6,TRBV2,-,many,TGTGCCAGCAGTGAATCGGACGCTGGGGCCAACGTCCTGACTTTC,CASSESDAGANVLTF
TRBJ2-3,TRBV7-8,TRBD2,many,TGTGCCAGCAGCCCAACGGCGGGGGGGGCAGATACGCAGTATTTT,CASSPTAGGADTQYF
TRBJ2-5,TRBV7-8,-,few,TGTGCCAGCAGCCGGGACTTAAGGGGAGAGACCCAGTACTTC,CASSRDLRGETQYF
TRBJ1-5,TRBV7-2,TRBD1,few,TGTGCCAGCAGCCAAGGGACAGGGAAAAATCAGCCCCAGCATTTT,CASSQGTGKNQPQHF